The 21 T cell receptor beta chains below all came from one sample that was sequenced in a study of shared clonotypes between healthy human individuals. The method was immunoSEQ multiplex PCR; TCRdb's version includes in-frame clones alone and lacks a portion of them. Of about 1 million clones listed, roughly 80% are singletons. Sequencing was carried out using memory CD4+ T cells sorted from blood. Subset specified: CD45RA-negative fraction. These receptor sequences come from a man younger than 30 in good health.

The chain joins TRBV25-1 to TRBJ2-7; D tentatively reads TRBD1 or TRBD2 (5 bases each). CDR1 is MGHDK, CDR2 SYGVNS, per germline. Trimming stripped 8 bases from V and 0 bases from J, with 17 bases between. The CDR3 sequence is 15 residues long. CDR3 amino acids: CASSSLRDGSYEQYF. CDR3 sequence (DNA): TGTGCCAGCTCCTCACTTAGGGACGGCTCCTACGAGCAGTACTTC.

The chain employs TRBV5-4 and TRBJ2-5; D is perhaps TRBD2 (7 bases). CDR3 length: 15 residues. The V gene's germline CDR1 is SGHNT and CDR2 YYREEE (reference sequence). V lost 4 bases and J 5 bases, leaving 18 bases between the germline ends. In DNA form, the CDR3 reads TGTGCCAGCAGCCCGGGAGGCAAGGGGGGGGAGACCCAGTACTTC. Its translation is CASSPGGKGGETQYF.

The chain combines TRBV7-2 with TRBJ1-2; 7 positions agree with TRBD1. The ends lost 5 bases at V and 7 bases at J; junction bases unmatched: 10. Germline V CDR1 and CDR2: SGHTA, FQGNSA. This CDR3 region has 14 residues. The CDR3 protein is CASSQDRVMGGYTF. The CDR3 DNA follows: TGTGCCAGCAGCCAAGACAGGGTTATGGGTGGCTACACCTTC.

CDR3 in DNA: TGTGCCAGCAGTTTTCAGGTAGCCGGCGAGCAGTACTTC. The encoded protein is CASSFQVAGEQYF. The gene calls are TRBV28 and TRBJ2-7, with D uncertain. From germline, CDR1 is MDHEN and CDR2 SYDVKM. Between the trimmed V and J ends, which lost 3 bases and 6 bases, there was a span of 12 bases. The CDR3 spans 13 residues.

This clone was recorded many times. This chain uses TRBV4-1 with TRBJ2-2; weak D call: TRBD2 (6 bases). With 4 bases removed from V and 4 bases from J, the gap between germline ends came to 7 bases. Germline V CDR1 and CDR2: MGHRA, YSYEKL. This CDR3 has 13 amino acids. CDR3 DNA sequence: TGCGCCAGCAGCCCCGGGGGCACCGGGGAGCTGTTTTTT. Its translation: CASSPGGTGELFF.

The chain is built from TRBV30 and TRBJ2-6; TRBD1 is a possible D gene (6 bases). Germline V CDR1 and CDR2: GTSNPN, SVGIG (reference sequence). Deletions cut 5 bases from V and 2 bases from J, with 16 bases between. The CDR3 covers 16 residues. The DNA for the CDR3 is TGTGCCTGGGAGTCAGGGGTTAACCCTGGGGCCAACGTCCTGACTTTC. Translated: CAWESGVNPGANVLTF.

The V and J genes are TRBV7-9 and TRBJ1-6; tentatively, D is TRBD1 (6 bases). Germline CDR1 and CDR2: SEHNR and FQNEAQ (reference sequence). CDR3 length: 15 residues. Deletions cut 2 bases from V and 7 bases from J, with 12 bases between. CDR3 residues: CASSLNLQGNSPLHF. The CDR3 DNA sequence: TGTGCCAGCAGCTTAAACCTGCAGGGGAATTCACCCCTCCACTTT.

The chain couples TRBV9 to TRBJ2-1; the D gene is possibly TRBD2 (5 bases). The germline CDR1 and CDR2 sequences are SGDLS and YYNGEE. Trimming left V 2 bases short and J 0 bases short, with 9 bases between. This CDR3 is built from 15 residues. This chain's CDR3 is CASSVLASSYNEQFF. The CDR3 nucleotides are TGTGCCAGCAGCGTTTTAGCGAGCTCCTACAATGAGCAGTTCTTC.

This clone was seen a few times. The rearrangement links TRBV28 to TRBJ1-1; a possible D gene is TRBD1 (5 bases). V was trimmed by 10 bases and J by 5 bases, leaving 17 bases between them. This CDR3 has 13 amino acids. From germline, CDR1 is MDHEN and CDR2 SYDVKM. Here the CDR3 reads CATWDPRKTEAFF. DNA for the CDR3: TGTGCCACCTGGGACCCAAGGAAAACTGAAGCTTTCTTT.

In its sample, this clone was seen a few times. With a much larger clone just one base away, this may be a read error. The sample carries other DNA sequences with the same CDR3. The rearrangement links TRBV5-4 to TRBJ1-5; D ambiguous. Per germline, CDR1 SGHNT and CDR2 YYREEE (reference sequence). Trimming cost V 0 bases and J 5 bases, with 3 bases left between them. CDR3 length: 12 residues. The CDR3, as DNA: TGTGCCAGCAGCTTGGGGGATCAGCCCCAGCATTTT. This encodes CASSLGDQPQHF.

This clone has at least ten counts. This sequence joins TRBV29-1 and TRBJ1-5; TRBD1 matches 7 bases. Germline-derived CDR1 and CDR2 are SQVTM and ANQGSEA. The CDR3 sequence is 16 residues long. Trimming removed 0 bases from V and 3 bases from J; junction bases left unmatched: 8. CDR3 in DNA: TGCAGCGTTGAAGACCACAGGGGATCCTTCAATCAGCCCCAGCATTTT. It is translated as CSVEDHRGSFNQPQHF. Based on the CDR3 plus reference TRBV29-1 and TRBJ1-5, the full variable domain is SAVISQKPSRDICQRGTSLTIQCQVDSQVTMMFWYRQQPGQSLTLIATANQGSEATYESGFVIDKFPISRPNLTFSTLTVSNMSPEDSSIYLCSVEDHRGSFNQPQHFGDGTRLSIL.

Concerning this clone: Other DNA sequences in the same sample also yield this CDR3. The chain combines TRBV6-5 with TRBJ2-7; possibly TRBD2 for D (6 bases). Germline-derived CDR1 and CDR2 are MNHEY and SVGAGI. The CDR3 is 12 residues long. The V end was cut by 3 bases, the J end by 6 bases, with 9 bases between. The CDR3, as DNA: TGTGCCAGCAGTTATTCGGGGGTCGAGCAGTACTTC. It specifies CASSYSGVEQYF.

The chain has TRBV5-1 and TRBJ1-6; 10 bases match TRBD1. The CDR3 has 20 amino acids. The V gene's germline CDR1 is SGHRS and CDR2 YFSETQ. V shed 4 bases, J shed 7 bases, and the junction held 20 bases outside the gene matches. CDR3 in DNA: TGCGCCAGCAGCAGGAAGGGGGGCCAGACCGGGACAGGGGCAAATTCACCCCTCCACTTT. Its translation is CASSRKGGQTGTGANSPLHF.

V gene TRBV6-1 combines with J gene TRBJ2-5; D is possibly TRBD1 or TRBD2 (5 bases each). Between the trimmed V and J ends, which lost 4 bases and 2 bases, there was a span of 11 bases. The CDR3 spans 14 residues. The germline gives CDR1 MNHNS, CDR2 SASEGT. CDR3 coding DNA: TGTGCCAGCAGTGGGGGACGGGCGCAAGAGACCCAGTACTTC. Protein: CASSGGRAQETQYF.

The chain carries TRBV7-2 and TRBJ2-7; 9 bases align to TRBD1. The germline V gene has CDR1 SGHTA and CDR2 FQGNSA. CDR3 length equals 15 residues. V gave up 1 base and J gave up 4 bases; unmatched junction bases: 5. The CDR3 is CASSLEGTGKYEQYF. CDR3 nucleotides: TGTGCCAGCAGCTTAGAAGGGACAGGGAAATACGAGCAGTACTTC.

The rearrangement links TRBV10-1 to TRBJ1-1; 7 positions match TRBD1. CDR3 size: 14 residues. Germline V gene lookup returns CDR1 WNHNN and CDR2 SYGVQD (reference sequence). Germline trimming cut 4 bases from V and 5 bases from J; bases unmatched to any gene: 7. CDR3 residues: CASSVNRGGTEAFF. In nucleotides, the CDR3 is TGCGCCAGCAGTGTGAACAGGGGTGGTACTGAAGCTTTCTTT.

This clone was seen a single time. The rearrangement uses TRBV7-2 and TRBJ2-5; 9 positions agree with TRBD2. Germline values: CDR1 SGHTA, CDR2 FQGNSA. The V gene end was trimmed by 5 bases and the J gene end by 3 bases; junction bases not matched to a gene: 10. CDR3 size: 16 residues. CDR3 sequence (DNA): TGTGCCAGCAGCCGGGGGTCTAGCGGGACTAAAGAGACCCAGTACTTC. Translating it yields CASSRGSSGTKETQYF.

The chain uses TRBV18 and TRBJ1-3; TRBD1 matches 7 bases. The CDR3 loop spans 19 amino acids. Germline V gene data show CDR1 as KGHSH and CDR2 as LQKENI. V lost 4 bases, J lost 0 bases, and 15 bases stayed unmatched. Here the CDR3 reads CASSRQPLTGEASGNTIYF. CDR3 DNA: TGTGCCAGCTCACGTCAGCCCCTAACAGGGGAAGCCTCTGGAAACACCATATATTTT.

This chain uses TRBV23-1 with TRBJ1-2; no clear D. TRBV23-1 is filed as an ORF, its function uncertain. This CDR3 is 12 amino acids long. The V gene lost 1 base and the J gene lost 8 bases, with 8 bases spanning the gap. The CDR3 DNA is TGCGCCAGCAGTCAATTGAATGGAGGCTACACCTTC. Its protein is CASSQLNGGYTF.

V usage is TRBV28 and J usage is TRBJ1-5, with D possibly matching TRBD1 (5 bases). V was pared by 7 bases and J by 8 bases, with 27 bases between. This CDR3 is 17 amino acids long. Germline CDR1 is MDHEN and CDR2 is SYDVKM. The chain's CDR3 is CASTTRGLGTSNKPQHF. The CDR3 bases are TGTGCCAGCACCACCCGGGGTTTAGGGACCTCGAATAAGCCCCAGCATTTT.

The chain joins TRBV10-3 to TRBJ2-5; D may match TRBD1 or TRBD2 (5 bases each). V lost 3 bases, J lost 4 bases, and 9 bases lay in between. The CDR3 is 13 amino acids. Germline V gene lookup returns CDR1 ENHRY and CDR2 SYGVKD. This chain's CDR3 is CAISDEGPETQYF. Written as DNA, the CDR3 is TGTGCCATCAGTGATGAGGGGCCAGAGACCCAGTACTTC.